These 6 T cell receptor beta chains came from one sample sequenced in a study of blood T cell repertoires in COVID-19. Some clones are missing from TCRdb's copy, which holds only in-frame ones; the method was immunoSEQ multiplex PCR. The sample includes about 60,000 clones, about four fifths of them seen just once. Material for sequencing was peripheral blood. These receptors originate from a human donor in a cohort sampled during active COVID-19.

In its sample, this clone was seen once. This chain connects TRBV10-1 to TRBJ2-1, with TRBD1 identical over 9 bases. The germline V gene encodes CDR1 WNHNN and CDR2 SYGVQD (reference sequence). V shed 3 bases and J 5 bases; nucleotides not matched to a gene: 17. The CDR3 is 19 residues long. CDR3 nucleotide sequence: TGCGCCAGCAGTGATCTTCGCGGCCCCGGGACAGGGCCCGACAATGAGCAGTTCTTC. Translation: CASSDLRGPGTGPDNEQFF.

This clone occurred a few times. This rearrangement joins TRBV24-1 to TRBJ2-1; a possible D gene is TRBD2 (5 bases). Germline-derived CDR1 and CDR2 are KGHDR and SFDVKD. CDR3 length equals 14 residues. V lost 4 bases and J 7 bases, leaving 13 bases between the germline ends. CDR3 sequence (DNA): TGTGCCACCAGTGACCCGGCCACGGGAAATGAGCAGTTCTTC. Translated: CATSDPATGNEQFF.

The rearrangement links TRBV3-1 (or the pseudogene TRBV3-2) to TRBJ2-5; D is unclear. V lost 5 bases and J 5 bases, leaving 6 bases between the germline ends. This CDR3 comprises 11 residues. Looked up from germline, CDR1 is LGHDT and CDR2 is YNNKEL (reference sequence). The CDR3 is CASSNRETQYF. CDR3 nucleotides: TGTGCCAGCAGCAATCGTGAGACCCAGTACTTC.

The CDR3: CASGTTGTETQYF. The DNA for the CDR3 is TGTGCCAGCGGAACTACAGGGACAGAGACCCAGTACTTC. This rearrangement joins TRBV28 to TRBJ2-5, with D possibly matching TRBD1 (6 bases). V was trimmed by 8 bases and J by 4 bases, leaving 14 bases between them. There are 13 residues in the CDR3. Germline-derived CDR1 and CDR2 are MDHEN and SYDVKM. The entire variable domain, with the rest obtained from reference TRBV28 and TRBJ2-5, is as follows: DVKVTQSSRYLVKRTGEKVFLECVQDMDHENMFWYRQDPGLGLRLIYFSYDVKMKEKGDIPEGYSVSREKKERFSLILESASTNQTSMYLCASGTTGTETQYFGPGTRLLVL.

V and J are TRBV6-5 and TRBJ1-4, with a weak D call TRBD1 (6 bases). V lost 0 bases and J 13 bases, leaving 12 bases between the germline ends. This CDR3 region has 13 residues. Germline loops: CDR1 MNHEY, CDR2 SVGAGI. Here the CDR3 reads CASSYSVGGVLFF. In nucleotides, the CDR3 is TGTGCCAGCAGTTACTCGGTAGGGGGAGTACTGTTTTTT.

This chain joins TRBV7-2 and TRBJ1-4; 9 bases are shared with TRBD1. The germline CDR1 and CDR2 sequences are SGHTA and FQGNSA. The V and J ends lost 5 bases and 8 bases, in that order; junction bases with no gene match: 6. This CDR3 is 14 amino acids long. The CDR3 spells CASSQGQGGEKLFF. As DNA, the CDR3 is TGTGCCAGCAGCCAGGGACAGGGTGGAGAAAAACTGTTTTTT.